Below, one T cell receptor beta chain is given with its context. This specimen belongs to a study of OX40 agonist ivuxolimab in advanced cancers. About the study: A male proportion of about 84% was recorded, with mean age around 62 years and range 23 to 79. Three dose-escalation patients had partial responses: one with hepatocellular carcinoma and two with cutaneous melanoma.

V lost 4 bases and J lost 1; bases outside the gene matches: 7. The CDR3 runs 15 residues. Germline CDR1 reads SGHRS; CDR2 reads YFSETQ. Clones were sequenced by immunoSEQ multiplex PCR, and TCRdb holds only the in-frame ones, with some missing. The table records 60,000 to 85,000 clones, more than 90% of them present only once. The clonotype originates from an adult with an advanced solid tumor such as melanoma, head and neck, liver or kidney cancer. This chain uses TRBV5-1 with TRBJ1-1; 7 bases agree with TRBD1. The source material was CD4+ or CD8+ T cells sorted from blood, sampled in a trial of the OX40 agonist ivuxolimab. The CDR3 bases are TGCGCCAGCAGCGACAACAGGGGAGAGAACACTGAAGCTTTCTTT. This sequence encodes CASSDNRGENTEAFF.